The entry that follows covers one T cell receptor beta chain sequence. The data originate from a study of long-term antiretroviral therapy in people with HIV. Running of the v3.0 immunoSEQ assay took place at survey level. Method: immunoSEQ multiplex PCR; TCRdb's copy keeps in-frame clones and lacks some. The sample lists 13,000 to 15,000 clones; around 80% were seen once. Trimming stripped 5 bases from V and 0 bases from J, with 14 bases between. Germline V CDR1 and CDR2: MNHEY, SMNVEV (reference sequence). This CDR3 spans 15 amino acids. The starting material was unsorted PBMCs, obtained 3.1 years after starting antiretroviral therapy. The TCR comes from a man aged 35 to 55 with HIV. The V call is TRBV27, the J call TRBJ2-7, with TRBD2 as a possible D gene (7 bases). CDR3 amino acids: CASSITGRASYEQYF. The CDR3 bases are TGTGCCAGCAGTATCACAGGGAGGGCCTCCTACGAGCAGTACTTC.